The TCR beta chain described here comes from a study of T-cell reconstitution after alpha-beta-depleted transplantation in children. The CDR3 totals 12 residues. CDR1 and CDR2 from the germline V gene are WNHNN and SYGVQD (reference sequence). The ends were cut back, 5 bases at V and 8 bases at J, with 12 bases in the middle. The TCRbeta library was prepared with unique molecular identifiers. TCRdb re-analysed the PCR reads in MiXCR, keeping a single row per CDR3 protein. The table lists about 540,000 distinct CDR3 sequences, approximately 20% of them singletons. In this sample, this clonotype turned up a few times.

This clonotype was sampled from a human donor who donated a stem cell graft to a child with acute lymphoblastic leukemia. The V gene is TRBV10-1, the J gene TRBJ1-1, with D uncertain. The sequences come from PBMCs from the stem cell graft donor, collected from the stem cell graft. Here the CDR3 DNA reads TGCGCCAGCAGTTATGGCGAACGGGAAGCTTTCTTT. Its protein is CASSYGEREAFF.